A single T cell receptor (beta chain) is shown here with its context. Assay: immunoSEQ multiplex PCR; the TCRdb copy retains only in-frame clones and omits some. The data hold just under 70,000 clones, with 75% to 95% observed a single time. The data were taken from a study of T cell changes during pregnancy in multiple sclerosis. Germline V CDR1 and CDR2: SGHNT, YYREEE (reference sequence). V lost 2 bases and J lost 5, with 12 bases in between. This CDR3 is built from 14 residues. The J gene is TRBJ2-3, the V gene TRBV5-4; maybe TRBD1 (5 bases). Sequenced material: peripheral blood, taken in the second trimester of pregnancy. The clonotype was recovered from a female donor with multiple sclerosis, enrolled in a pregnancy study. CDR3 sequence (DNA): TGTGCCAGCAGCTTTCGGCAGGGTGGAGATACGCAGTATTTT. Translated, it gives CASSFRQGGDTQYF. The full variable domain, completed using reference TRBV5-4 and TRBJ2-3, is ETGVTQSPTHLIKTRGQQVTLRCSSQSGHNTVSWYQQALGQGPQFIFQYYREEENGRGNFPPRFSGLQFPNYSSELNVNALELDDSALYLCASSFRQGGDTQYFGPGTRLTVL.